This T cell receptor beta chain was sequenced in a study of T-cell reconstitution after alpha-beta-depleted transplantation in children. Whole-study results and caveats: Newly produced T cells mostly provided counts and TCRbeta diversity after one year, as hyperexpanded clones declined. It was surviving recipient T cells and thymic progenitors that gave some patients high TCRbeta diversity at day 60. Expanded clones from the graft, numbering several hundred, reportedly supplied alpha-beta T cells about two months after transplant.

Germline CDR1 is DFQATT and CDR2 is SNEGSKA (reference sequence). The CDR3 has 16 residues. V trimming: 6 bases; J trimming: 1 base; junction bases outside the gene matches: 10. As regards this clonotype: The antigen is not known. This clone may be a read error of a much larger clone one base away. A read error is likely, as this CDR3 ends without the conserved phenylalanine or tryptophan.

TCRbeta library preparation incorporated unique molecular identifiers. Using its own MiXCR run on the PCR reads, TCRdb lists one record per CDR3 protein. This sample yields around 300,000 distinct CDR3 sequences, of which 11% are seen a single time; roughly a quarter belongs to the top ten. The V gene is TRBV20-1, the J gene TRBJ2-5; 11 nucleotides line up with TRBD2. The receptor's source is a male patient aged 2-15 years who had a stem cell transplant for chronic granulomatous disease, so the T cells may come from the graft donor. Sequences were derived from peripheral blood, sampled 180 days after TCRalphabeta/CD19-depleted stem cell transplant. This chain's CDR3 is CSATTTSGSPQETQYS. The CDR3 DNA follows: TGCAGTGCAACCACAACTAGCGGGAGCCCCCAAGAGACCCAGTACTCC.